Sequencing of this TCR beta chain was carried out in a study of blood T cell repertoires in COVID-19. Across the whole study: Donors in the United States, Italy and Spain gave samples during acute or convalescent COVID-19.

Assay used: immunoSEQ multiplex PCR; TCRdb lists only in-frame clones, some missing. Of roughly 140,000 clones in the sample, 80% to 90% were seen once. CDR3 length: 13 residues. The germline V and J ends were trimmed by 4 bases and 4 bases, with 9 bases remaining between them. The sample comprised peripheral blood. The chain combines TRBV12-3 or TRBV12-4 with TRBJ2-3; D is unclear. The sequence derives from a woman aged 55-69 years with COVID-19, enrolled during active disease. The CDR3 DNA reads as TGTGCCAGCAGTTATCACTACCCAGATACGCAGTATTTT. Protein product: CASSYHYPDTQYF.